The following is a TCR beta chain sequence with its context. The CDR3 length is 15 residues. The germline V gene encodes CDR1 MNHNS and CDR2 SASEGT. V was pared by 1 base and J by 1 base, with 3 bases of the junction left unmatched. Using immunoSEQ multiplex PCR, the repertoire was profiled, and TCRdb retains in-frame clones only, with some absent. The sample yields hundreds of thousands of clones, 80% to 90% seen once. The data derive from a study of blood T cell repertoires in COVID-19. Across the whole study: Spain, Italy and the United States supplied samples that represented acute and convalescent COVID-19.

Participants' reported clinical history set cohort assignment. The chain recombines TRBV6-1 with TRBJ1-1; 7 bases match TRBD1. The sequencing sample was made of PBMCs or T cells enriched from blood (not recorded which). This receptor was taken from a man between 40 and 49 years old who had recovered from COVID-19. The CDR3 DNA sequence: TGTGCCAGCAGTGAAGTGGGACAGACGAACACTGAAGCTTTCTTT. The encoded protein is CASSEVGQTNTEAFF.